These 27 T cell receptor beta chains were all obtained from the same sample, sequenced in a study of Ad26.COV2.S vaccination and SARS-CoV-2 variants. Treatment defined: around 19 received Ad26.COV2.S at low or high dose, single or two shots; 5 received placebo; per-sample allocation not given. Following the first vaccine or placebo injection, samples were taken on day 63. TCRdb keeps only in-frame clones here, not all; method: immunoSEQ multiplex PCR. This repertoire shows some 480,000 clones, around nine tenths found once; its top ten account for around 13%. The material was peripheral blood, obtained in a trial of Ad26.COV2.S vaccine versus placebo. These receptors were obtained from a person aged 18 to 65 who received the Ad26.COV2.S COVID-19 vaccine or a placebo.

The chain combines TRBV28 with TRBJ2-4; D may be TRBD1 (7 bases). V lost 6 bases, J lost 5 bases, and 29 bases lay in between. The CDR3 has 19 amino acids. Germline CDR1 MDHEN, CDR2 SYDVKM. The chain's CDR3 is CASSPRGWRGRAPENIQYF. CDR3 DNA: TGTGCCAGCAGCCCAAGGGGTTGGAGGGGGCGCGCACCGGAAAACATTCAGTACTTC.

This chain links TRBV19 with TRBJ1-3; D is possibly TRBD1 (6 bases). This CDR3 is 15 amino acids long. V was clipped by 4 bases and J by 2 bases, with 12 bases between them. CDR1 LNHDA and CDR2 SQIVND come from the germline V gene (reference sequence). CDR3 in DNA: TGTGCCAGTAGTAGAGGACAGATCCCTGGAAACACCATATATTTT. This translates into CASSRGQIPGNTIYF.

This sequence joins TRBV28 and TRBJ2-1; 12 bases are a match to TRBD1. This CDR3 comprises 15 residues. The trim removed 8 bases at V and 8 bases at J, leaving 10 bases unmatched. The germline CDR1 and CDR2 sequences are MDHEN and SYDVKM. The CDR3 DNA reads as TGTGCCAGCGGCGGGACAGGGGGCAAGGGTGATGAGCAGTTCTTC. Translating gives CASGGTGGKGDEQFF.

J is TRBJ2-7 and V is TRBV3-1 (or the pseudogene TRBV3-2); 9 bases match TRBD2. The germline gives CDR1 LGHDT, CDR2 YNNKEL (reference sequence). This CDR3 is built from 15 residues. With 1 base clipped from V and 6 bases from J, the junction kept 7 bases outside the gene matches. CDR3 nucleotides: TGTGCCAGCAGCCAAGGTACAGCGGGAGGAGCCGAGCAGTACTTC. This translates into CASSQGTAGGAEQYF.

This sequence joins TRBV15 and TRBJ1-2; D remains unclear. V was pared by 5 bases and J by 4 bases, with 14 bases between. The CDR3 runs 14 residues. Germline CDR1 LNHNV, CDR2 YYDKDF (reference sequence). DNA for the CDR3: TGTGCCACCAGCGGCGGCGGGAAAACCTATGGCTACACCTTC. It translates to CATSGGGKTYGYTF.

The chain recombines TRBV28 with TRBJ2-4; unclear D gene. The V end lost 7 bases, the J end lost 5 bases, and 12 bases lay between the germline ends. CDR1 and CDR2 from the germline V gene are MDHEN and SYDVKM. The CDR3 spans 13 residues. The CDR3, as DNA: TGTGCCAGCATGTTTGGATACCAAAACATTCAGTACTTC. This translates into CASMFGYQNIQYF. Complete variable domain (other parts from reference TRBV28 and TRBJ2-4): DVKVTQSSRYLVKRTGEKVFLECVQDMDHENMFWYRQDPGLGLRLIYFSYDVKMKEKGDIPEGYSVSREKKERFSLILESASTNQTSMYLCASMFGYQNIQYFGAGTRLSVL.

The rearrangement uses TRBV29-1 and TRBJ2-7; 8 positions agree with TRBD1. Per the germline V gene, CDR1 is SQVTM and CDR2 is ANQGSEA. Trimming cost V 6 bases and J 2 bases; bases outside gene matches: 9. The CDR3 spans 14 residues. CDR3 loop: CSVAPGTGTYEQYF. The CDR3 bases are TGCAGCGTGGCCCCCGGGACAGGAACCTACGAGCAGTACTTC.

This clone was found a few times. The chain has TRBV6-6 and TRBJ2-7; D gene uncertain. Trimming stripped 5 bases from V and 2 bases from J, with 10 bases between. This CDR3 has 13 amino acids. The V gene's germline CDR1 is MNHNY and CDR2 SVGAGI (reference sequence). CDR3 in DNA: TGTGCCAGCAGTAGTTCTACCCCCTACGAGCAGTACTTC. Translating gives CASSSSTPYEQYF.

This clone appeared a single time. V and J are TRBV25-1 and TRBJ2-2; 12 nucleotides line up with TRBD2. This CDR3 contains 16 residues. V was pared by 5 bases and J by 4 bases, with 5 bases of the junction left unmatched. CDR1 is MGHDK, CDR2 SYGVNS, per germline. The CDR3 sequence: CASSRLAGASTGELFF. For the CDR3, the DNA is TGTGCCAGCAGTCGACTAGCGGGAGCGAGCACCGGGGAGCTGTTTTTT.

This clone was observed a handful of times. The chain carries TRBV5-1 and TRBJ2-7; no definite D call. CDR3 length: 15 amino acids. With 6 bases removed from V and 6 bases from J, the gap between germline ends came to 22 bases. The germline gives CDR1 SGHRS, CDR2 YFSETQ. CDR3 DNA: TGCGCCAGCACCCAGCACGGTAGCTCATTGGGCGAGCAGTACTTC. This encodes CASTQHGSSLGEQYF.

J is TRBJ2-7 and V is TRBV28; unclear D gene. CDR1 is MDHEN and CDR2 is SYDVKM in the germline V gene. CDR3 length equals 14 residues. Trimming cost V 2 bases and J 6 bases, with 14 bases left between them. CDR3 in DNA: TGTGCCAGCAGTTTACCCCTCCCTGCTTCCGAGCAGTACTTC. Translating gives CASSLPLPASEQYF.

V and J are TRBV9 and TRBJ2-1; D ambiguous. Germline values: CDR1 SGDLS, CDR2 YYNGEE. The CDR3 runs 12 residues. V was shortened by 2 bases and J by 7 bases, with 7 bases between the two germline ends. The CDR3 DNA reads as TGTGCCAGCAGCGTGGGGATGAATGAGCAGTTCTTC. Its translation is CASSVGMNEQFF.

The chain joins TRBV2 to TRBJ1-2; D is ambiguous. Per germline, CDR1 SNHLY and CDR2 FYNNEI. The CDR3 length is 14 residues. The germline V and J ends were trimmed by 6 bases and 2 bases, with 13 bases remaining between them. CDR3: CASSIGGPNYGYTF. DNA of the CDR3: TGTGCCAGCAGCATCGGAGGACCGAACTATGGCTACACCTTC.

The V call is TRBV6-1, the J call TRBJ2-5, with D uncertain. The CDR3 runs 16 residues. Trimming removed 2 bases at V and 9 bases at J, with 22 bases between. Germline assignment: CDR1 MNHNS and CDR2 SASEGT. CDR3 in amino acids: CASSEFGESPIASQYF. CDR3 nucleotide sequence: TGTGCCAGCAGTGAATTTGGGGAAAGCCCGATTGCCTCCCAGTACTTC.

This clone is a singleton in its sample. V and J are TRBV28 and TRBJ1-3; D not resolved. The CDR3 is made up of 16 amino acids. Germline V CDR1 and CDR2: MDHEN, SYDVKM. V dropped 1 base and J dropped 2 bases, with 12 bases sitting between them. The DNA of the CDR3 is TGTGCCAGCAGTTTATTTAGGGTGAATACTGGAAACACCATATATTTT. Translation: CASSLFRVNTGNTIYF.

This chain links TRBV28 with TRBJ1-2; 9 nucleotides line up with TRBD1. The germline V gene encodes CDR1 MDHEN and CDR2 SYDVKM. V shed 9 bases and J 6 bases; nucleotides not matched to a gene: 5. The CDR3 consists of 12 residues. CDR3 sequence reads: CASVGQGHGYTF. The CDR3 bases are TGTGCCAGTGTTGGACAGGGGCATGGCTACACCTTC.

The V gene is TRBV19, the J gene TRBJ1-4; 7 bases fit TRBD1. This CDR3 spans 14 amino acids. V lost 5 bases to trimming and J lost 0 bases; unmatched junction nucleotides: 0. CDR1 and CDR2 (germline): LNHDA, SQIVND (reference sequence). Here the CDR3 DNA reads TGTGCCAGTAGTGGACAGGCAACTAATGAAAAACTGTTTTTT. Its translation is CASSGQATNEKLFF.

The chain recombines TRBV10-2 with TRBJ2-1, with 11 bases identical to TRBD2. With 7 bases clipped from V and 7 bases from J, the junction kept 6 bases outside the gene matches. Germline V gives CDR1 WSHSY, CDR2 SAAADI. The CDR3 has 14 residues. In DNA, the CDR3 is TGCGCCAGCACCCTAGCGGGAGGTTTGAATGAGCAGTTCTTC. Translation gives CASTLAGGLNEQFF.

The chain carries TRBV6-5 and TRBJ2-2; D possibly matches TRBD1 or TRBD2 (5 bases each). Germline CDR1 reads MNHEY; CDR2 reads SVGAGI. The CDR3 has 14 amino acids. With 2 bases removed from V and 7 bases from J, the gap between germline ends came to 11 bases. Written as DNA, the CDR3 is TGTGCCAGCAGTTACGGCCATGGGGGCGGGGAGCTGTTTTTT. Translating it yields CASSYGHGGGELFF.

The chain joins TRBV28 to TRBJ1-3; no clear D. The CDR3 spans 15 residues. CDR1 MDHEN and CDR2 SYDVKM come from the germline V gene. Trimming stripped 5 bases from V and 0 bases from J, with 11 bases between. The CDR3 loop reads CASSANDISGNTIYF. The CDR3 DNA sequence: TGTGCCAGCAGTGCTAATGATATCTCTGGAAACACCATATATTTT.

The rearrangement joins TRBV5-5 to TRBJ2-7; maybe TRBD1 (6 bases). V was cut by 1 base and J by 5 bases, with 13 bases left in between. This CDR3 spans 14 amino acids. Germline CDR1 SGHKS, CDR2 YYEKEE (reference sequence). CDR3: CASSLTGMGDEQYF. CDR3 in DNA: TGTGCCAGCAGCTTGACAGGGATGGGCGACGAGCAGTACTTC.

The V call is TRBV3-1 (or the pseudogene TRBV3-2), the J call TRBJ1-1; TRBD1 is a possible D gene (5 bases). Germline V CDR1 and CDR2: LGHDT, YNNKEL (reference sequence). Trimming shortened V by 4 bases and J by 4 bases, and 19 bases separated the two germline ends. The CDR3 has 16 amino acids. The CDR3 coding sequence is TGTGCCAGCAGCCCGCGGCAGGGCATGGGAGGCACTGAAGCTTTCTTT. Its protein product is CASSPRQGMGGTEAFF.

The chain has TRBV20-1 and TRBJ2-3; no clear D gene. Germline V gene lookup returns CDR1 DFQATT and CDR2 SNEGSKA (reference sequence). The CDR3 is made up of 11 amino acids. The V gene lost 5 bases and the J gene lost 6 bases, with 9 bases spanning the gap. The DNA for the CDR3 is TGCAGTGCTGATCGTCTGGATACGCAGTATTTT. Translating it yields CSADRLDTQYF.

Only a few counts were recorded for this clone. The gene calls are TRBV10-1 and TRBJ1-6; D remains unclear. CDR1 WNHNN and CDR2 SYGVQD come from the germline V gene (reference sequence). The V end lost 11 bases, the J end lost 8 bases, and 7 bases lay between the germline ends. This CDR3 is built from 10 residues. CDR3 DNA: TGCGCCGGGAAAGATTCACCCCTCCACTTT. Its protein product is CAGKDSPLHF.

The gene calls are TRBV5-6 and TRBJ2-6; D gene unclear. Germline V lookup: CDR1 SGHDT, CDR2 YYEEEE. CDR3 length: 15 amino acids. The ends were cut back, 0 bases at V and 3 bases at J, with 7 bases in the middle. The CDR3 loop reads CASSLVAVGANVLTF. In nucleotides, the CDR3 is TGTGCCAGCAGCTTGGTGGCTGTTGGGGCCAACGTCCTGACTTTC. The full variable domain, its missing parts supplied by reference TRBV5-6 and TRBJ2-6, is DAGVTQSPTHLIKTRGQQVTLRCSPKSGHDTVSWYQQALGQGPQFIFQYYEEEERQRGNFPDRFSGHQFPNYSSELNVNALLLGDSALYLCASSLVAVGANVLTFGAGSRLTVL.

The rearrangement joins TRBV28 to TRBJ1-2; tentative D call: TRBD1 (5 bases). The CDR3 runs to 15 residues. CDR1 and CDR2 (germline): MDHEN, SYDVKM. V was pared by 6 bases and J by 14 bases, with 28 bases between. The CDR3 sequence: CASRAAIGGVWSTTF. CDR3 nucleotide sequence: TGTGCCAGCAGGGCGGCCATCGGGGGAGTGTGGAGTACGACCTTC.

The rearrangement uses TRBV5-4 and TRBJ1-2; D may be TRBD1 (6 bases). The length of the CDR3 is 18 residues. V lost 3 bases and J lost 3, with 24 bases in between. In germline, CDR1 is SGHNT, CDR2 YYREEE (reference sequence). The CDR3 bases are TGTGCCAGCAGCTCCCCCGGGACACCTTTAAGCGGTGACTATGGCTACACCTTC. Protein: CASSSPGTPLSGDYGYTF.